This T cell receptor (beta chain) appears in the sequencing data of a study of blood T cell repertoires in COVID-19. Study details: COVID-19 samples collected from the United States, Italy and Spain covered acute and convalescent phases. PBMCs, B-cell-depleted T cells, or T cells provided the cDNA or gDNA that made up the material.

Per the original methods: For nucleated cells, counts were estimated from reference gene primer amplification. Measured with immunoSEQ multiplex PCR; TCRdb has only the in-frame clones, and not every one. From that table come the V and J calls and clone size; the DNA was used to work out D and trimming. The sample carries 250,000 or so clones, about 83% recorded once. Deletions cut 2 bases from V and 9 bases from J, with 13 bases between. Germline V gives CDR1 KGHDR, CDR2 SFDVKD. This CDR3 region has 14 residues. The clonotype comes from a human donor in a cohort sampled during active COVID-19. This chain links TRBV24-1 with TRBJ1-5; D not certain. Sequenced input: peripheral blood. The CDR3: CATSDSAVGRPQHF. DNA of the CDR3: TGTGCCACCAGTGATTCCGCGGTCGGTCGGCCCCAGCATTTT.